Shown below are 10 T cell receptor beta chains from a single sample sequenced in a study of control samples from healthy donors and cancer patients. TCRdb's copy holds only in-frame clones and misses some; the assay was immunoSEQ multiplex PCR. Of fewer than 500,000 clones listed, about nine tenths are singletons. Material: PBMCs. The origin of the receptors is a man between 40 and 49 years old with head and neck cancer.

The chain uses TRBV7-9 and TRBJ2-5; a possible D gene is TRBD1 (5 bases). Deletions cut 2 bases from V and 4 bases from J, with 8 bases between. The CDR3 is 13 amino acids. Germline values: CDR1 SEHNR, CDR2 FQNEAQ (reference sequence). The CDR3 spells CASSLRQTETQYF. CDR3 coding DNA: TGTGCCAGCAGCTTACGACAGACAGAGACCCAGTACTTC. Drawing the rest from reference TRBV7-9 and TRBJ2-5, the complete variable domain is DTGVSQNPRHKITKRGQNVTFRCDPISEHNRLYWYRQTLGQGPEFLTYFQNEAQLEKSRLLSDRFSAERPKGSFSTLEIQRTEQGDSAMYLCASSLRQTETQYFGPGTRLLVL.

The chain carries TRBV5-1 and TRBJ1-1; 10 bases fit TRBD1. The CDR3 runs to 14 residues. Looked up from germline, CDR1 is SGHRS and CDR2 is YFSETQ. V trimming: 4 bases; J trimming: 5 bases; junction bases outside the gene matches: 5. This CDR3 is CASSGGQGITEAFF. The CDR3 DNA reads TGCGCCAGCAGCGGGGGACAGGGGATAACTGAAGCTTTCTTT.

V is TRBV24-1 and J is TRBJ2-1, with D maybe TRBD2 (6 bases). The CDR3 is made up of 15 amino acids. The germline V gene has CDR1 KGHDR and CDR2 SFDVKD. Trimming pared 6 bases from V and 8 bases from J, leaving 19 bases between. CDR3 amino acids: CATSLLADGVDEQFF. CDR3 bases: TGTGCCACCAGTTTATTAGCGGACGGAGTCGATGAGCAGTTCTTC.

The chain joins TRBV6-5 to TRBJ2-2; D remains unclear. Trimming cost V 2 bases and J 0 bases, with 10 bases left between them. This CDR3 region has 16 residues. Germline values: CDR1 MNHEY, CDR2 SVGAGI. The CDR3 spells CASSYSQPPNTGELFF. CDR3 in DNA: TGTGCCAGCAGTTACAGCCAGCCGCCGAACACCGGGGAGCTGTTTTTT.

CDR3 coding DNA: TGTGCCAGCAGCCAAACCGGGACTCTAAGGGTGGGGCAGTATTTT. Encoded protein: CASSQTGTLRVGQYF. The gene calls are TRBV5-4 and TRBJ2-3, with D possibly being TRBD2 (6 bases). V was clipped by 4 bases and J by 11 bases, with 23 bases between them. The CDR3 is 15 amino acids. Germline V gives CDR1 SGHNT, CDR2 YYREEE (reference sequence). The variable domain in full, completed from reference TRBV5-4 and TRBJ2-3, reads ETGVTQSPTHLIKTRGQQVTLRCSSQSGHNTVSWYQQALGQGPQFIFQYYREEENGRGNFPPRFSGLQFPNYSSELNVNALELDDSALYLCASSQTGTLRVGQYFGPGTRLTVL.

The rearrangement links TRBV12-3 or TRBV12-4 to TRBJ1-2; D perhaps matches TRBD1 (6 bases). V was clipped by 3 bases and J by 2 bases, with 7 bases between them. CDR3 size: 13 residues. The CDR3 protein is CASSFDRNYGYTF. The CDR3 DNA reads TGTGCCAGCAGTTTCGACAGGAACTATGGCTACACCTTC.

The chain has TRBV30 and TRBJ1-4; no clear D. This CDR3 region has 13 residues. Between the trimmed V and J ends, which lost 0 bases and 5 bases, there was a span of 7 bases. Per germline, CDR1 GTSNPN and CDR2 SVGIG (reference sequence). CDR3 amino acids: CAWSVQRNEKLFF. The CDR3, as DNA: TGTGCCTGGAGTGTACAGAGAAATGAAAAACTGTTTTTT.

This clone was seen just once. The chain employs TRBV19 and TRBJ2-1; 8 bases fit TRBD1. V lost 3 bases and J lost 4; bases outside the gene matches: 8. CDR1 and CDR2 from the germline V gene are LNHDA and SQIVND (reference sequence). The CDR3 length is 16 residues. CDR3 sequence: CASSILGDRSYNEQFF. In DNA, the CDR3 is TGTGCCAGTAGTATTCTTGGGGACAGGTCTTACAATGAGCAGTTCTTC.

V usage is TRBV7-8 and J usage is TRBJ1-4, with 7 bases identical to TRBD1. The CDR3 runs to 15 residues. The V gene's germline CDR1 is SGHVS and CDR2 FQNEAQ. J gave up 0 bases and V 3 bases, and 1 base lay outside the gene matches. CDR3 sequence (DNA): TGTGCCAGCAGCTTCGGGACAGCAACTAATGAAAAACTGTTTTTT. Translated, it gives CASSFGTATNEKLFF.

The V and J genes are TRBV7-2 and TRBJ1-5; D is uncertain. Germline assignment: CDR1 SGHTA and CDR2 FQGNSA. The length of the CDR3 is 14 residues. The ends were cut back, 5 bases at V and 0 bases at J, with 8 bases in the middle. CDR3 sequence reads: CASSPDYSNQPQHF. CDR3 coding DNA: TGTGCCAGCAGCCCCGACTATAGCAATCAGCCCCAGCATTTT. The whole variable domain, filled in from reference TRBV7-2 and TRBJ1-5, reads GAGVSQSPSNKVTEKGKDVELRCDPISGHTALYWYRQSLGQGLEFLIYFQGNSAPDKSGLPSDRFSAERTGGSVSTLTIQRTQQEDSAVYLCASSPDYSNQPQHFGDGTRLSIL.